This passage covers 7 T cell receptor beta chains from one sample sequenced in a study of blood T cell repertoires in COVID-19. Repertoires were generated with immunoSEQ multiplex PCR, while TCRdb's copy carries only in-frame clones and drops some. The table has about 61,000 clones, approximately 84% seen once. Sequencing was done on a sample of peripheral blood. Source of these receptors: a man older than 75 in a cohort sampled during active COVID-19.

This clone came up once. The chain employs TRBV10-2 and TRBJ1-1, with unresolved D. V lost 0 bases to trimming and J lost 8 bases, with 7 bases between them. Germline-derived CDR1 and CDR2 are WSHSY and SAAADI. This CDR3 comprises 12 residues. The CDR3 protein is CASSESPPEAFF. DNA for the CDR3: TGCGCCAGCAGTGAGTCTCCCCCGGAAGCTTTCTTT.

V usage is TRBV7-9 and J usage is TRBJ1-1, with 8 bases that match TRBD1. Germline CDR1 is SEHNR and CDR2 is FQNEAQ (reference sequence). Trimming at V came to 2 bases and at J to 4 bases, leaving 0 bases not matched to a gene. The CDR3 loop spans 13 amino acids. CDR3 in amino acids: CASSLQGATEAFF. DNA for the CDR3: TGTGCCAGCAGCTTACAGGGGGCCACTGAAGCTTTCTTT.

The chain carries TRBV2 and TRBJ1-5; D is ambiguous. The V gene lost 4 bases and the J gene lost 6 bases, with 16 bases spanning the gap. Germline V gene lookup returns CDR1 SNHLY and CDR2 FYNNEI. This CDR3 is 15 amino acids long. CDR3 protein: CASSGARDPSQPQHF. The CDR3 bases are TGTGCCAGCAGTGGTGCGAGGGATCCAAGTCAGCCCCAGCATTTT. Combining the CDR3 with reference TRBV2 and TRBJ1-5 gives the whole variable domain EPEVTQTPSHQVTQMGQEVILRCVPISNHLYFYWYRQILGQKVEFLVSFYNNEISEKSEIFDDQFSVERPDGSNFTLKIRSTKLEDSAMYFCASSGARDPSQPQHFGDGTRLSIL.

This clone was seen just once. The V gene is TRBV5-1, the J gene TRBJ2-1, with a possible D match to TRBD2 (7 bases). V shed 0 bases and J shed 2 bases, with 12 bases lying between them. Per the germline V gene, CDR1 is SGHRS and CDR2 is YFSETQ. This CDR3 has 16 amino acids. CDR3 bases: TGCGCCAGCAGCTTGGTAGGGGGGGCTCCCTACAATGAGCAGTTCTTC. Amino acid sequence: CASSLVGGAPYNEQFF.

The CDR3 coding sequence is TGTGCCAGTAGTATATCGGTCCCTAGCGGGACTAGCACAGATACGCAGTATTTT. It codes for CASSISVPSGTSTDTQYF. V usage is TRBV19 and J usage is TRBJ2-3, with 9 nucleotides matching TRBD2. The CDR3 totals 18 residues. J lost 0 bases, V lost 2 bases, and 9 bases had no gene match. Per the germline V gene, CDR1 is LNHDA and CDR2 is SQIVND (reference sequence).

CDR3 DNA sequence: TGCGCCAGCAGCTTACAGGGCCTTCGGAACACTGAAGCTTTCTTT. It encodes CASSLQGLRNTEAFF. This sequence joins TRBV5-1 and TRBJ1-1, with D tentatively TRBD1 (6 bases). Germline V CDR1 and CDR2: SGHRS, YFSETQ. V was cut by 2 bases and J by 1 base, with 12 bases left in between. The CDR3 totals 15 residues.

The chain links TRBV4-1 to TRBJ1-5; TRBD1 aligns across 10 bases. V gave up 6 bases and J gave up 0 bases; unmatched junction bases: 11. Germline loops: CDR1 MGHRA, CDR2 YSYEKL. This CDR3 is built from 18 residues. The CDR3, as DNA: TGCGCCAGCAGGAAAGGGACCGGGACAGGGGCTAGCAATCAGCCCCAGCATTTT. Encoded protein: CASRKGTGTGASNQPQHF.